Listed here is a single TCR beta chain. Its specificity is unknown. The CDR3 extends over 15 amino acids. Germline V lookup: CDR1 SNHLY, CDR2 FYNNEI. Trimming cost V 1 base and J 4 bases, with 12 bases left between them. The TCR library protocol attached unique molecular identifiers to the individual cDNA molecules. TCRdb re-called the 5' RACE reads through MiXCR, storing one row per CDR3 protein. The data contain about 66,000 distinct CDR3 sequences, 13% of them seen just once; the ten biggest clones take up roughly 8%. The entry originates in a study of early T cells in non-severe SARS-CoV-2 infection. Study-level background: Chains stayed unpaired after sequencing of bulk RNA from unsorted whole blood.

Study conclusions and caveats: Matching results from VDJdb favored anti-spike CD8 responses, leaving private and CD4 specificities undetected.

This chain joins TRBV2 and TRBJ2-3, with D perhaps TRBD1 (5 bases). Sample: whole blood. This clonotype was obtained from an adult who was a healthcare worker with PCR-confirmed SARS-CoV-2 infection or an uninfected control (not recorded which). Here the CDR3 DNA reads TGTGCCAGCAGTGAAGGGGGCCGCGGCCCAGATACGCAGTATTTT. Translated: CASSEGGRGPDTQYF.